These 8 T cell receptor beta chains were all obtained from the same sample, sequenced in a study of cytomegalovirus exposure and HLA in healthy donors. The PCR used 60 Vbeta and 13 Jbeta primers. Some clones are missing from TCRdb's copy, which holds only in-frame ones; the method was immunoSEQ multiplex PCR. This sample has roughly 130,000 clones, with approximately 80% found just once. Sequencing used PBMCs. These receptors originate from a woman aged 40 to 50 in good health and CMV-seropositive.

The chain carries TRBV5-1 and TRBJ2-1; 11 bases are a match to TRBD2. The CDR3 loop spans 17 amino acids. Germline lookup yields CDR1 SGHRS and CDR2 YFSETQ. J was trimmed by 5 bases and V by 4 bases; bases with no gene match: 11. The CDR3: CASSPIGLAGGHNEQFF. CDR3 bases: TGCGCCAGCAGCCCTATCGGCCTAGCGGGGGGCCACAATGAGCAGTTCTTC.

This chain joins TRBV7-2 and TRBJ1-1; D unresolved. The CDR3 has 15 amino acids. Trimming left V 1 base short and J 0 bases short, with 9 bases between. Germline V gene lookup returns CDR1 SGHTA and CDR2 FQGNSA. The CDR3, as DNA: TGTGCCAGCAGCTTAGTTAATCAGATGAACACTGAAGCTTTCTTT. Residues: CASSLVNQMNTEAFF. The complete variable domain, with remaining parts taken from reference TRBV7-2 and TRBJ1-1, reads GAGVSQSPSNKVTEKGKDVELRCDPISGHTALYWYRQSLGQGLEFLIYFQGNSAPDKSGLPSDRFSAERTGGSVSTLTIQRTQQEDSAVYLCASSLVNQMNTEAFFGQGTRLTVV.

CDR3 residues: CATSRPPEVSNEQFF. The CDR3 DNA is TGTGCCACCAGCAGACCCCCCGAGGTTAGTAATGAGCAGTTCTTC. The chain recombines TRBV15 with TRBJ2-1; D gene unclear. CDR3 size: 15 residues. V was trimmed by 2 bases and J by 7 bases, leaving 15 bases between them. In germline, CDR1 is LNHNV, CDR2 YYDKDF (reference sequence). The whole variable domain, remainder taken from reference TRBV15 and TRBJ2-1, is DAMVIQNPRYQVTQFGKPVTLSCSQTLNHNVMYWYQQKSSQAPKLLFHYYDKDFNNEADTPDNFQSRRPNTSFCFLDIRSPGLGDTAMYLCATSRPPEVSNEQFFGPGTRLTVL.

The genes are TRBV10-3 and TRBJ2-1; TRBD2 is a possible D gene (6 bases). CDR1 is ENHRY, CDR2 SYGVKD, per germline. The CDR3 consists of 16 residues. V was pared by 3 bases and J by 9 bases, with 21 bases between. CDR3 DNA sequence: TGTGCCATCAGTGATTTCCGGGACTTCCGACCCGGTGAGCAGTTCTTC. This encodes CAISDFRDFRPGEQFF.

V gene TRBV2 combines with J gene TRBJ1-2; 7 positions match TRBD1. The CDR3 extends over 13 amino acids. The germline V gene has CDR1 SNHLY and CDR2 FYNNEI. After removal of 4 bases from V and 7 bases from J, the junction contained 6 bases not matched to a gene. DNA of the CDR3: TGTGCCAGCAGTGTATCAGGGGGGAGTGGCTACACCTTC. This codes for CASSVSGGSGYTF.

This clone has just one count. The same CDR3 arises from other DNA sequences in this sample as well. This chain connects TRBV6-5 to TRBJ2-1; D uncertain. From germline, CDR1 is MNHEY and CDR2 SVGAGI. The germline V and J ends were trimmed by 0 bases and 10 bases, with 7 bases remaining between them. CDR3 length: 12 residues. The CDR3 DNA is TGTGCCAGCAGTTACTCGCGAGGAGAGCAGTTCTTC. Protein product: CASSYSRGEQFF.

This rearrangement joins TRBV9 to TRBJ2-1; 8 bases are a match to TRBD2. CDR1 and CDR2 from the germline V gene are SGDLS and YYNGEE. The ends lost 3 bases at V and 6 bases at J; junction bases unmatched: 11. CDR3 size: 16 residues. CDR3 DNA: TGTGCCAGCAGCGCCACAGCGGGAGTGCGAGGCAATGAGCAGTTCTTC. This codes for CASSATAGVRGNEQFF.

The chain recombines TRBV5-1 with TRBJ2-7; D is possibly TRBD1 (5 bases). V gave up 6 bases and J gave up 0 bases, with 13 bases separating them. There are 14 residues in the CDR3. CDR1 and CDR2 from the germline V gene are SGHRS and YFSETQ. CDR3 sequence reads: CASTLGRLSYEQYF. In DNA, the CDR3 is TGCGCCAGCACCCTGGGGCGCCTCTCCTACGAGCAGTACTTC.